These T cell receptor beta chains were read from a single sample in a study of blood T cells in healthy people across ages. MiXCR, applied by TCRdb to the 5' RACE reads, yields one record per CDR3 protein. The sample has about 1.4 million distinct CDR3 sequences, 55% to 75% seen once. Material for sequencing was blood. All receptors come from a man between 18 and 35 years old in good health. Both conserved end residues are part of each CDR3. Each record gives: V gene, J gene, D gene, CDR3 length, CDR3 protein, CDR3 DNA. D genes are given only for firm matches.

V gene: TRBV7-8
J gene: TRBJ2-7
D gene: TRBD1
CDR3 length: 15
CDR3 protein: CASSPRDSAQGEQYF
CDR3 DNA: TGTGCCAGCAGTCCCCGGGACAGTGCTCAGGGCGAGCAGTACTTC

V gene: TRBV29-1
J gene: TRBJ2-3
D gene: -
CDR3 length: 13
CDR3 protein: CSVGGRYTDTQYF
CDR3 DNA: TGCAGCGTTGGGGGCAGGTACACAGATACGCAGTATTTT

V gene: TRBV5-8
J gene: TRBJ2-3
D gene: TRBD1
CDR3 length: 14
CDR3 protein: CASNKGQGVDTQYF
CDR3 DNA: TGTGCCAGCAACAAAGGACAGGGGGTGGATACGCAGTATTTT

V gene: TRBV14
J gene: TRBJ2-1
D gene: -
CDR3 length: 16
CDR3 protein: CASSLDRTVYEDEQFF
CDR3 DNA: TGTGCCAGCAGCCTCGACAGGACTGTTTACGAGGATGAGCAGTTCTTC

V gene: TRBV7-9
J gene: TRBJ2-7
D gene: TRBD1
CDR3 length: 15
CDR3 protein: CASSLVGGQGHEQYF
CDR3 DNA: TGTGCCAGCAGCTTAGTAGGGGGACAGGGCCACGAGCAGTACTTC

V gene: TRBV27
J gene: TRBJ2-7
D gene: TRBD1
CDR3 length: 14
CDR3 protein: CASRAGGVINEQYF
CDR3 DNA: TGTGCCAGCAGGGCAGGGGGAGTGATTAACGAGCAGTACTTC

V gene: TRBV18
J gene: TRBJ2-1
D gene: TRBD2
CDR3 length: 17
CDR3 protein: CASSRGSLAGGPAQQFF
CDR3 DNA: TGTGCCAGCTCGCGGGGTTCACTAGCGGGAGGGCCCGCTCAGCAGTTCTTC

V gene: TRBV12-3/TRBV12-4
J gene: TRBJ1-2
D gene: -
CDR3 length: 13
CDR3 protein: CASRRRDNYGYTF
CDR3 DNA: TGTGCCAGCAGGCGTAGGGACAATTATGGCTACACCTTC

V gene: TRBV19
J gene: TRBJ2-2
D gene: -
CDR3 length: 14
CDR3 protein: CASSISRNTGELFF
CDR3 DNA: TGTGCCAGTAGTATTAGCAGAAACACCGGGGAGCTGTTTTTT

V gene: TRBV15
J gene: TRBJ2-7
D gene: -
CDR3 length: 18
CDR3 protein: CATSRVTVMGASMYEQYF
CDR3 DNA: TGTGCCACCAGCAGAGTGACTGTCATGGGGGCCTCTATGTACGAGCAGTACTTC

V gene: TRBV10-3
J gene: TRBJ2-1
D gene: -
CDR3 length: 13
CDR3 protein: CAIRTSLDNEQFF
CDR3 DNA: TGTGCCATCAGGACTAGTCTAGACAATGAGCAGTTCTTC